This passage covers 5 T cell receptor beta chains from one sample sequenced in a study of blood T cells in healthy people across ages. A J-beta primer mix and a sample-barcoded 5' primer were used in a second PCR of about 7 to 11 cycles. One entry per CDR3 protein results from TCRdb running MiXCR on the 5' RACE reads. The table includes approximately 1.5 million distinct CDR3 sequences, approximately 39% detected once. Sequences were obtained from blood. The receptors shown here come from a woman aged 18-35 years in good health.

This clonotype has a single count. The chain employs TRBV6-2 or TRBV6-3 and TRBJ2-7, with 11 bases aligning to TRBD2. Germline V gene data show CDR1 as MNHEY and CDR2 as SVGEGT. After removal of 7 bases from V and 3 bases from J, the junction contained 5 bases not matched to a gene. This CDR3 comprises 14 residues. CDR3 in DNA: TGTGCCAGCAACTTCCTAGCGGGAGGCTACGAGCAGTACTTC. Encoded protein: CASNFLAGGYEQYF.

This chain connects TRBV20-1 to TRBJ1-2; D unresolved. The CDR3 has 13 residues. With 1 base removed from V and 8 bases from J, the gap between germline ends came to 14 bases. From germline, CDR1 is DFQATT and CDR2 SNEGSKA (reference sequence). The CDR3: CSARGGGRSGYTF. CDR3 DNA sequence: TGCAGTGCTAGAGGGGGAGGGAGGAGCGGCTACACCTTC.

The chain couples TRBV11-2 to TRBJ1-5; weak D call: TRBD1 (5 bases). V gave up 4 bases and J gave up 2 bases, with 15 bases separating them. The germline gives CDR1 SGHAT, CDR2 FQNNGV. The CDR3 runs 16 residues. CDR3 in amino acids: CASSSNSGQRNQPQHF. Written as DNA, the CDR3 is TGTGCCAGCAGCTCGAACTCCGGACAACGCAATCAGCCCCAGCATTTT.

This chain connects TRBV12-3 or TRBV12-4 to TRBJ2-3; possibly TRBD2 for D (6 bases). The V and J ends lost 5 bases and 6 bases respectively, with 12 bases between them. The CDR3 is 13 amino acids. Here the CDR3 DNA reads TGTGCCAGCAGTGCGAGCGGGTCTGATACGCAGTATTTT. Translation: CASSASGSDTQYF.

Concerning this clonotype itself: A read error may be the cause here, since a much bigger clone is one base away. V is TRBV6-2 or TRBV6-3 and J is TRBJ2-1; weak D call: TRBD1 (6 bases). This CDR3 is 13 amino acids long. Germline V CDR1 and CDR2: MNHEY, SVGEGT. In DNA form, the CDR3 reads TGTGCCAGCAGAGGACAGAACTACAATGGGCAGTTCTTC. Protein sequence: CASRGQNYNGQFF.